This TCR beta chain was retrieved from a study of control samples from healthy donors and cancer patients. Data came from immunoSEQ multiplex PCR; TCRdb stores just in-frame clones and leaves some out. The sample carries roughly 100,000 clones, roughly 80% recorded once. CDR3 length: 13 amino acids. The V gene's germline CDR1 is SGHVS and CDR2 FQNEAQ. V shed 2 bases and J shed 8 bases, with 12 bases lying between them. Sequencing was done on a sample of blood. The chain has TRBV7-8 and TRBJ1-2, with unresolved D. The TCR sequence derives from a woman in her 50s in good health. CDR3: CASSLRAEEGYTF. CDR3 coding DNA: TGTGCCAGCAGCTTAAGGGCAGAGGAAGGCTACACCTTC. The entire variable domain, with the rest obtained from reference TRBV7-8 and TRBJ1-2, is as follows: GAGVSQSPRYKVAKRGQDVALRCDPISGHVSLFWYQQALGQGPEFLTYFQNEAQLDKSGLPSDRFFAERPEGSVSTLKIQRTQQEDSAVYLCASSLRAEEGYTFGSGTRLTVV.